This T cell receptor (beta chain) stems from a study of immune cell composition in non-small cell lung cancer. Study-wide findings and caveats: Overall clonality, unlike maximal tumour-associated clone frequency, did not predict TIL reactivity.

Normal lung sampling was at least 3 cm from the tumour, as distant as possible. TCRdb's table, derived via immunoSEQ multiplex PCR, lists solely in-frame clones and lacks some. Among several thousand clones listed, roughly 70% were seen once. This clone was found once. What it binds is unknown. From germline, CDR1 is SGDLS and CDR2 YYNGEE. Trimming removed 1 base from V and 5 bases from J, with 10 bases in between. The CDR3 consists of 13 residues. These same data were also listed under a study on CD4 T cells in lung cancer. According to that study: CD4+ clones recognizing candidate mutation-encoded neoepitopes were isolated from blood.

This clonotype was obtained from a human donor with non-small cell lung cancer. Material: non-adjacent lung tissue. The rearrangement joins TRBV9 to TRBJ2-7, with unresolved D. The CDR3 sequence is CASSVTLDNEQYF. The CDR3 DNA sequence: TGTGCCAGCAGCGTAACTCTTGACAACGAGCAGTACTTC.